Listed here are 5 T cell receptor beta chains from one sample, sequenced in a study of response to subunit inactivated influenza vaccine. TCRdb fed the RT-PCR reads into MiXCR, producing one record per CDR3 protein. The sample has around 190,000 distinct CDR3 sequences, 14% seen once. Sequenced material: CD8+ T cells sorted from PBMCs, taken more than 4 days after vaccination. These receptors were collected from a man over 45 who received an inactivated influenza vaccine.

The chain combines TRBV6-1 with TRBJ1-5; unclear D gene. V was pared by 6 bases and J by 6 bases, with 15 bases between. Germline V gives CDR1 MNHNS, CDR2 SASEGT. This CDR3 region has 14 residues. The CDR3 coding sequence is TGTGCCAGCAGCCCAACGGGGTTCGGTCAGCCCCAGCATTTT. Translating gives CASSPTGFGQPQHF.

The rearrangement uses TRBV15 and TRBJ2-1; TRBD2 aligns across 9 bases. J gave up 8 bases and V 1 base, and 12 bases lay outside the gene matches. CDR3 length: 17 residues. Germline-derived CDR1 and CDR2 are LNHNV and YYDKDF (reference sequence). The CDR3 sequence: CATSRVSPGTSHYEQFF. The CDR3 DNA reads TGTGCCACCAGCAGAGTATCGCCCGGGACTAGCCACTATGAGCAGTTCTTC. The variable domain in full, with the rest retrieved from reference TRBV15 and TRBJ2-1, is DAMVIQNPRYQVTQFGKPVTLSCSQTLNHNVMYWYQQKSSQAPKLLFHYYDKDFNNEADTPDNFQSRRPNTSFCFLDIRSPGLGDTAMYLCATSRVSPGTSHYEQFFGPGTRLTVL.

This clonotype was recorded a few times. This chain joins TRBV12-3 or TRBV12-4 and TRBJ2-1, with 7 bases matching TRBD2. The CDR3 totals 16 residues. V was clipped by 6 bases and J by 0 bases; unmatched bases: 8. Here the CDR3 reads CASSGAGPLSYNEQFF. The CDR3 DNA reads TGTGCCAGCAGCGGAGCGGGACCTCTCTCCTACAATGAGCAGTTCTTC.

This chain joins TRBV6-5 and TRBJ1-1, with 7 bases lining up with TRBD1. CDR3 length: 15 amino acids. From germline, CDR1 is MNHEY and CDR2 SVGAGI. Losses at the gene ends were 2 bases for V and 7 bases for J; bases not matched to a gene: 10. CDR3 in amino acids: CASSYAGTERHEAFF. The CDR3 bases are TGTGCCAGCAGTTACGCCGGGACAGAAAGACATGAAGCTTTCTTT.

This clonotype turned up a few times. The genes are TRBV27 and TRBJ2-1; the D is unclear. The germline V and J ends were trimmed by 5 bases and 10 bases, with 15 bases remaining between them. Looked up from germline, CDR1 is MNHEY and CDR2 is SMNVEV (reference sequence). The CDR3 length is 13 residues. The CDR3 reads CASSPHLNREQFF. The CDR3 coding sequence is TGTGCCAGCAGTCCCCACCTTAATCGCGAGCAGTTCTTC.